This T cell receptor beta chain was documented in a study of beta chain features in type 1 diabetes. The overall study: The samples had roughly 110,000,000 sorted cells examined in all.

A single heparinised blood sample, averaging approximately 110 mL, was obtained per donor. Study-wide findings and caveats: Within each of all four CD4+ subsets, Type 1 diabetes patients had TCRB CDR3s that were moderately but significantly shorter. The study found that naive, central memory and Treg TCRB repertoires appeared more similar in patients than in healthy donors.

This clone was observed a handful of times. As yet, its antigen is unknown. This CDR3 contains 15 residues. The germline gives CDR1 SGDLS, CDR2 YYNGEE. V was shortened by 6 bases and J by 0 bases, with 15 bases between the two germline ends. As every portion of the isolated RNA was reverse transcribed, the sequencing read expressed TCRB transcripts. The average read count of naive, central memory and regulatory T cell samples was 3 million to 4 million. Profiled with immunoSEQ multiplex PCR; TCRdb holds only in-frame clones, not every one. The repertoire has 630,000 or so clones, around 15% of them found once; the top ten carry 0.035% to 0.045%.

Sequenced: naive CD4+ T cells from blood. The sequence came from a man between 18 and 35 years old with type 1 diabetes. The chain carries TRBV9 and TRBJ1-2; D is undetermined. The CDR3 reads CASKGPGATNYGYTF. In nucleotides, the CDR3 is TGTGCCAGCAAGGGCCCAGGTGCCACTAACTATGGCTACACCTTC. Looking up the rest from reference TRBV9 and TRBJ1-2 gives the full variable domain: DSGVTQTPKHLITATGQRVTLRCSPRSGDLSVYWYQQSLDQGLQFLIQYYNGEERAKGNILERFSAQQFPDLHSELNLSSLELGDSALYFCASKGPGATNYGYTFGSGTRLTVV.